Below, one T cell receptor beta chain is given with its context. Data came from immunoSEQ multiplex PCR; TCRdb stores just in-frame clones and leaves some out. Of a few hundred thousand clones detected, about 90% appear once; the ten largest clones hold around 5.5%. Unmatched junction bases numbered 10, after V lost 6 bases and J lost 3 bases. This CDR3 is built from 15 residues. CDR1 MNHEY and CDR2 SVGAGI come from the germline V gene. The data are from a study of Ad26.COV2.S vaccination and SARS-CoV-2 variants. Treatment meaning: 15 to 20 received Ad26.COV2.S at low or high dose, single or two shots; several received placebo; per-sample allocation not given. Samples were taken on day 63 after the first vaccine or placebo injection.

The chain employs TRBV6-5 and TRBJ1-2; TRBD1 matches 7 bases. Sequencing was performed on peripheral blood, taken in a trial of Ad26.COV2.S vaccine versus placebo. The receptor was isolated from a person aged 18 to 59 who received the Ad26.COV2.S COVID-19 vaccine or a placebo. As DNA, the CDR3 is TGTGCCAGCAGGCTTTACTCCGGGACAGACTATGGCTACACCTTC. Encoded protein: CASRLYSGTDYGYTF.